This T cell receptor beta chain came from a study of OX40 agonist ivuxolimab in advanced cancers. About the full investigation: Ivuxolimab was an agonistic, fully human IgG2 monoclonal antibody directed against OX40 (CD134), a costimulatory receptor. Intravenous ivuxolimab was administered to patients every 2 weeks at six dose levels: 0.01, 0.1, 0.3, 1.5, 3 and 10 mg/kg. Of the 50 to 55 dose-escalation patients, hepatocellular carcinoma was present in about 20, melanoma in approximately 15, renal cell carcinoma in 9 and head and neck cancer in 9. In the dose-escalation cohort, 65% to 85% of patients were male, and the mean age was roughly 60 years with a range of about 20 to 80. Patients were allowed to have had prior anti-PD-1, anti-PD-L1 or anti-CTLA-4 therapy, and 30% to 40% of the dose-escalation patients had previously received checkpoint inhibitors. Partial responses were achieved by three dose-escalation patients, of whom one had hepatocellular carcinoma and two had cutaneous melanoma. The purpose of peripheral TCRbeta sequencing was to test whether ivuxolimab changed TCR sequence diversity and led to clonal T-cell expansion. The paper reports the monotherapy dose-escalation portion (N of about 50 patients) of the phase I ivuxolimab trial. The investigation overall reported the following: In the 0.1-3.0 mg/kg groups, partial responders had among the lowest normalized peripheral clonal expansion, particularly in CD8+ T cells. The antigen specificity of the peripheral T cells that underwent clonal expansion was not determined. At doses of 0.1 to 3.0 mg/kg, clonal expansion of both CD4+ and CD8+ blood T cells was observed from baseline to week 6. Low levels of normalized T-cell clonal expansion were also seen in some patients who did not respond. After ivuxolimab, expanded clones were on average more numerous among CD8+ T cells than among CD4+ T cells.

Patients with a history of autoimmune disease or receiving systemic immunosuppression were excluded from the trial. In every dose cohort, peripheral blood was drawn for TCR sequencing at baseline, cycle 4 day 1, and cycle 7 day 1. The samples were drawn from a first-in-human, open-label, multicenter phase I dose-escalation trial of ivuxolimab. The trial enrolled adults with locally advanced or metastatic head and neck squamous cell, hepatocellular, melanoma or renal cell carcinoma. Before TCR sequencing, CD4+ and CD8+ T cells were separately sorted from peripheral blood. Genomic DNA was isolated from the sorted cells so that the TCRbeta CDR3 region could be sequenced. TCRbeta CDR3 regions were sequenced using the immunoSEQ Assay. In TCRdb, the immuneACCESS table is reduced to in-frame sequences with V and J assigned. These tables do not hold every clone; where another copy was compared, an unresolved V gene accounts for under half, and the others remain unexplained. Here the sample has fewer than 80,000 clones; 80% to 90% occur a single time. Less than 6.5% of the sample goes to the ten largest clones.

This clone was observed a handful of times. Its recognized antigen is unknown. No base-level quality is on record; no much larger clone is a single base apart. Sequenced material: CD4+ or CD8+ T cells sorted from blood, taken in a trial of the OX40 agonist ivuxolimab. The source is an adult with an advanced solid tumor such as melanoma, head and neck, liver or kidney cancer.

Here is the DNA: TGTGCCAGCAGCCAAGGATGGGCCGGACTCCAAGAGACCCAGTACTTC. This translates into CASSQGWAGLQETQYF. Recombination joined TRBV4-2 with TRBJ2-5; a tentative D match to TRBD2 spans 5 bases. From its cysteine to its phenylalanine, the CDR3 spans 16 amino acids. Just the 48-base CDR3 DNA is kept, in frame starting at base 1. Cut back by 1 base and 1 base, the V and J ends lie 13 bases apart. The germline V gene specifies LGHNA as CDR1 and YNFKEQ as CDR2.